Presented here are 11 T cell receptor beta chains from one specimen sequenced in a study of shared clonotypes between healthy human individuals (TCRdb year 2020). The library was prepared using the immunoSEQ multiplex PCR assay. This immuneACCESS table, as held by TCRdb, lists in-frame sequences with V and J called but not all clones. Of the missing ones, under half trace to an unresolved V gene in checked studies; the others have no known cause. Within this sample are about 460,000 clones, with roughly three quarters of them counted one time only. 12% of the sample goes to the ten largest clones. The specimen sequenced was PBMCs. Every receptor here comes from a woman aged 40 to 50 in good health. Some clones in this sample may be carry-over from other donors' samples.

The chain carries TRBV10-3 and TRBJ2-1; the match to TRBD2 covers 11 bases. Germline CDR1 and CDR2: ENHRY and SYGVKD. J lost 0 bases, V lost 6 bases, and 4 bases had no gene match. The CDR3 consists of 16 residues. CDR3 region: CAIRELAGASYNEQFF. For the CDR3, the DNA is TGTGCCATCAGAGAACTAGCGGGGGCCTCCTACAATGAGCAGTTCTTC.

V gene TRBV30 combines with J gene TRBJ1-4; D possibly corresponds to TRBD1 (5 bases). V was pared by 3 bases and J by 2 bases, with 7 bases between. The CDR3 covers 13 residues. CDR1 is GTSNPN and CDR2 is SVGIG in the germline V gene (reference sequence). The CDR3: CAWRGRTNEKLFF. The CDR3 DNA is TGTGCCTGGAGGGGACGGACTAATGAAAAACTGTTTTTT.

The chain has TRBV10-3 and TRBJ1-1; perhaps TRBD1 as D (5 bases). This CDR3 has 14 amino acids. CDR1 and CDR2 from the germline V gene are ENHRY and SYGVKD. Trimming removed 6 bases at V and 0 bases at J, with 11 bases between. This CDR3 reads CAISGGGMNTEAFF. The CDR3 DNA reads TGTGCCATCAGCGGGGGAGGAATGAACACTGAAGCTTTCTTT.

The chain carries TRBV10-3 and TRBJ1-2; the match to TRBD1 covers 10 bases. Germline values: CDR1 ENHRY, CDR2 SYGVKD. The V and J ends lost 0 bases and 6 bases, in that order; junction bases with no gene match: 4. The CDR3 is 15 residues long. CDR3: CAISESGTGVDGYTF. The CDR3 coding sequence is TGTGCCATCAGTGAGTCGGGGACAGGGGTGGATGGCTACACCTTC.

This sequence joins TRBV14 and TRBJ2-7; no firm D call. The germline V gene encodes CDR1 SGHDN and CDR2 FVKESK. The CDR3 runs to 11 residues. V was cut by 5 bases and J by 7 bases, with 9 bases left in between. This CDR3 reads CASSELGEQYF. DNA of the CDR3: TGTGCCAGCAGCGAACTTGGAGAGCAGTACTTC.

The CDR3 DNA reads TGCAGTGCTAGCGACTACACTGAAGCTTTCTTT. This translates into CSASDYTEAFF. This chain connects TRBV20-1 to TRBJ1-1; no clear D. Trimming cost V 3 bases and J 3 bases, with 5 bases left between them. In germline, CDR1 is DFQATT, CDR2 SNEGSKA (reference sequence). The CDR3 extends over 11 amino acids.

With respect to this clone: This sequence is one base from a far larger clone and is likely a read error. Different DNA sequences within this sample yield the same CDR3. This chain connects TRBV29-1 to TRBJ1-2; 7 bases are a match to TRBD1. The CDR3 sequence is 12 residues long. V was clipped by 5 bases and J by 5 bases; unmatched bases: 5. Germline CDR1 reads SQVTM; CDR2 reads ANQGSEA. The CDR3 region is CSVSGTDYGYTF. In nucleotides, the CDR3 is TGCAGCGTTTCTGGGACAGATTATGGCTACACCTTC.

The V and J genes are TRBV18 and TRBJ1-4; 10 positions match TRBD1. The CDR3 runs to 14 residues. Germline-derived CDR1 and CDR2 are KGHSH and LQKENI. The V segment lost 6 bases and the J segment 8 bases; nucleotides outside the gene matches: 6. This chain's CDR3 is CASSHRDRGEKLFF. CDR3 nucleotide sequence: TGTGCCAGCTCCCACCGGGACAGGGGAGAAAAACTGTTTTTT.

This clone was counted between two and nine times. The chain links TRBV30 to TRBJ1-1, with D tentatively TRBD1 (5 bases). CDR3 length: 14 residues. CDR1 and CDR2 (germline): GTSNPN, SVGIG (reference sequence). V lost 3 bases and J 0 bases, leaving 11 bases between the germline ends. The CDR3 region is CAWSPDSLNTEAFF. For the CDR3, the DNA is TGTGCCTGGAGCCCCGACAGCTTGAACACTGAAGCTTTCTTT. Together with reference TRBV30 and TRBJ1-1, the CDR3 gives the full variable domain: SQTIHQWPATLVQPVGSPLSLECTVEGTSNPNLYWYRQAAGRGLQLLFYSVGIGQISSEVPQNLSASRPQDRQFILSSKKLLLSDSGFYLCAWSPDSLNTEAFFGQGTRLTVV.

The rearrangement links TRBV11-2 to TRBJ2-2; TRBD1 agrees at 9 bases. This CDR3 is built from 16 residues. J lost 6 bases, V lost 5 bases, and 10 bases had no gene match. CDR1 and CDR2 from the germline V gene are SGHAT and FQNNGV. The CDR3 sequence: CASSDRQGVFPGELFF. The CDR3 bases are TGTGCCAGCAGCGACCGACAGGGGGTTTTCCCCGGGGAGCTGTTTTTT.

On this clone: This sample includes further DNA sequences coding for the same CDR3. The chain employs TRBV18 and TRBJ1-4, with 11 positions matching TRBD1. Germline V gene lookup returns CDR1 KGHSH and CDR2 LQKENI. The trim removed 3 bases at V and 7 bases at J, leaving 4 bases unmatched. There are 15 residues in the CDR3. This CDR3 is CASSPPGTGGEKLFF. CDR3 DNA: TGTGCCAGCTCACCTCCCGGGACAGGGGGTGAAAAACTGTTTTTT. Filled out from reference TRBV18 and TRBJ1-4, the complete variable domain reads NAGVMQNPRHLVRRRGQEARLRCSPMKGHSHVYWYRQLPEEGLKFMVYLQKENIIDESGMPKERFSAEFPKEGPSILRIQQVVRGDSAAYFCASSPPGTGGEKLFFGSGTQLSVL.